The source of this T cell receptor (beta chain) is a study of blood T cell repertoires in COVID-19. As for the study in general: COVID-19 samples collected from the United States, Italy and Spain covered acute and convalescent phases. T cells, B-cell-depleted T cells, or PBMCs provided the cDNA or gDNA that served as material.

In the authors' methods: Reference gene primer amplification in the assay estimated nucleated cell counts. Measured with immunoSEQ multiplex PCR; TCRdb has only the in-frame clones, and not every one. V and J calls and clone size are as listed in that table; D and trimming were resolved from the DNA. The sample includes roughly 140,000 clones, around 79% of them seen just once. The CDR3 covers 14 residues. Unmatched junction bases numbered 2, after V lost 3 bases and J lost 2 bases. CDR1 is SGHTA, CDR2 FQGNSA, per germline. The rearrangement uses TRBV7-2 and TRBJ1-2; 8 nucleotides align to TRBD1. Sequences were obtained from peripheral blood. The receptor was isolated from a man aged 50 to 59 with active or convalescent COVID-19. In DNA form, the CDR3 reads TGTGCCAGCAGCTTCAGGGGGCAAAACTATGGCTACACCTTC. Encoded protein: CASSFRGQNYGYTF.